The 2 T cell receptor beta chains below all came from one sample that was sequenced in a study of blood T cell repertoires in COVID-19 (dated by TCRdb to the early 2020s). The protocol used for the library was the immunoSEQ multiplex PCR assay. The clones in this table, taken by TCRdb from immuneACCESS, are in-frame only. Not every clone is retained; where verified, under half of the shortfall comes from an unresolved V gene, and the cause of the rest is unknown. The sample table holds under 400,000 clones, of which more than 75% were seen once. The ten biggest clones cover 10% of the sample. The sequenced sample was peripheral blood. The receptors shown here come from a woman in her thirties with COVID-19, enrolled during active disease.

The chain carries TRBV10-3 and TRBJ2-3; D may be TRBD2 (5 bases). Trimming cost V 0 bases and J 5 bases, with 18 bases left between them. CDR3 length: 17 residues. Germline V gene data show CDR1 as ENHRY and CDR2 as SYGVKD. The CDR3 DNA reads TGTGCCATCAGTGAGTCGTTAGGCGGGCCCGGGGTAGATACGCAGTATTTT. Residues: CAISESLGGPGVDTQYF.

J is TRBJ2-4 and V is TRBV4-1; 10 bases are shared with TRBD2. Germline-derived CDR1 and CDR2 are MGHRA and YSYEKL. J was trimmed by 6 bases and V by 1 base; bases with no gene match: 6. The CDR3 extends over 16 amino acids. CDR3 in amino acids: CASSQASGSGRNIQYF. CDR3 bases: TGCGCCAGCAGCCAAGCTAGCGGGAGTGGAAGAAACATTCAGTACTTC.